The 7 T cell receptor beta chains given below trace back to one sample, sequenced in a study of CD8 T cells in ankylosing spondylitis. TCRdb itself ran the 5' RACE reads through MiXCR, one entry per CDR3 protein. Of 150,000 to 200,000 distinct CDR3 sequences detected, 25% to 35% appear once; the ten largest clones hold 4.5% to 6%. The sequencing input was synovial fluid, either unsorted or a sorted T cell fraction (not recorded which). These receptors originate from a male donor with ankylosing spondylitis.

This clonotype was recorded at least ten times. The V call is TRBV7-2, the J call TRBJ2-5; D is unclear. The germline gives CDR1 SGHTA, CDR2 FQGNSA. This CDR3 comprises 15 residues. Trimming shortened V by 0 bases and J by 6 bases, and 14 bases separated the two germline ends. CDR3 DNA sequence: TGTGCCAGCAGCTTAGCGCCTGGCGCGGAAAAGACCCAGTACTTC. Translated, it gives CASSLAPGAEKTQYF.

The V gene is TRBV27, the J gene TRBJ2-3, with a tentative D call TRBD2 (6 bases). Per germline, CDR1 MNHEY and CDR2 SMNVEV (reference sequence). The CDR3 covers 16 residues. V was cut by 5 bases and J by 2 bases, with 17 bases left in between. The CDR3 sequence: CASSPRGTPFTDTQYF. CDR3 DNA sequence: TGTGCCAGCAGTCCACGAGGGACTCCCTTCACAGATACGCAGTATTTT.

The CDR3 is CAISESGTASSYGYTF. The CDR3 coding sequence is TGTGCCATCAGTGAGTCTGGGACAGCCAGTTCCTATGGCTACACCTTC. The V call is TRBV10-3, the J call TRBJ1-2, with 7 bases identical to TRBD1. The CDR3 contains 16 residues. Germline V gene data show CDR1 as ENHRY and CDR2 as SYGVKD. The junction had 8 bases not matched to a gene; V was cut back by 0 bases and J by 4 bases.

This clonotype was detected a few times. V gene TRBV7-3 combines with J gene TRBJ1-1; unclear D gene. Germline CDR1 reads SGHTA; CDR2 reads FQGTGA. The CDR3 spans 13 residues. V was cut by 5 bases and J by 1 base, with 8 bases left in between. The CDR3 loop is CASSRQKNTEAFF. In DNA form, the CDR3 reads TGTGCCAGCAGCCGACAAAAGAACACTGAAGCTTTCTTT.

This clonotype showed up many times. The chain couples TRBV20-1 to TRBJ2-5, with 7 bases aligning to TRBD2. CDR3 length: 15 residues. V lost 3 bases, J lost 2 bases, and 9 bases stayed unmatched. From germline, CDR1 is DFQATT and CDR2 SNEGSKA (reference sequence). The CDR3 DNA sequence: TGCAGTGCTAGTACTGTCGCTAGCGGACAAGAGACCCAGTACTTC. It yields the protein CSASTVASGQETQYF.

The chain is built from TRBV3-1 and TRBJ2-5; 13 positions agree with TRBD2. The junction had 9 bases not matched to a gene; V was cut back by 4 bases and J by 4 bases. The germline V gene has CDR1 LGHDT and CDR2 YNNKEL (reference sequence). This CDR3 is built from 17 residues. CDR3 in amino acids: CASSPWTSGRSRETQYF. CDR3 in DNA: TGTGCCAGCAGCCCCTGGACTAGCGGGAGAAGTCGAGAGACCCAGTACTTC.

This clonotype showed up just a few times. The V and J genes are TRBV4-2 and TRBJ1-2, with D possibly being TRBD1 (6 bases). Germline V CDR1 and CDR2: LGHNA, YNFKEQ. The CDR3 spans 15 residues. V was pared by 2 bases and J by 5 bases, with 15 bases between. The chain's CDR3 is CASSQPTGAGYGYTF. The CDR3 DNA is TGTGCCAGCAGCCAACCGACGGGGGCTGGTTATGGCTACACCTTC.